This T cell receptor (beta chain) was identified during a study of CD8+ T cells in alopecia areata. About the research overall: Treatment with tofacitinib (6 to 18 months) was followed by 6 months off drug. General study findings and limits: Scalp clonality and expanded CD8+ clones among the top 100 showed significant decreases with tofacitinib.

As the sequencing template, cDNA was produced by extracting RNA and reverse transcribing it. Produced via immunoSEQ multiplex PCR; TCRdb's table is partial and in-frame only. The sample lists approximately 210,000 clones, 43% seen once, with about 2.6% in the top ten. Turning to this clone: Its antigen remains unidentified.

The treatment denotes: oral pan-JAK inhibitor, 5-10 mg twice daily. The source was CD4+ T cells sorted from blood, collected at approximately week 36, from a patient treated with tofacitinib. The TCR originated in a human donor with alopecia areata.

The CDR3 nucleotides are TGCGCCAGCACCACCGGGCTAGCCGTCTCCTACAATGAGCAGTTCTTC. Translating gives CASTTGLAVSYNEQFF. The chain combines TRBV4-1 with TRBJ2-1; possibly TRBD2 for D (5 bases). The germline V gene encodes CDR1 MGHRA and CDR2 YSYEKL. Trimming cost V 7 bases and J 0 bases, with 16 bases left between them. This CDR3 region has 16 residues.